The clone carrying this T cell receptor (beta chain) was seen ten or more times. What it recognizes is unknown. The V gene lost 4 bases and the J gene lost 0 bases, with 10 bases spanning the gap. CDR3 length equals 14 residues. Treatment reported: PENTA 11 planned treatment interruption arm or continuous ART arm. Sorting from thawed PBMCs isolated naive CD4+ CD45RA+ CD45RO- T cells. The data were obtained in a study of HIV-infected children after antiretroviral therapy interruption. Whole-study findings and limits: Some non-naive CD45RA+ T cells might be present among sorted naive cells. After treatment interruption started, naive CD4+ CDR3 overlap across time points dropped.

A 3' RACE protocol on RNA, with unique molecular identifiers, produced the TCR library. Via MiXCR, TCRdb re-called the 3' RACE reads, giving one row per CDR3 protein. The data contain 45,000 to 50,000 distinct CDR3 sequences, more than 3.5% of them singletons. Sequenced here: CD45RA+ CD4+ T cells from PBMCs, pooled from several time points, sampled from a donor given antiretroviral therapy, either interrupted or continuous. Subset given: naive CD4+ CD45RA+ CD45RO- T cells. The chain is built from TRBV12-3 or TRBV12-4 and TRBJ2-7; D gene uncertain. The receptor comes from a pool of human donors with HIV. For the CDR3, the DNA is TGTGCCAGCAGTTCCACAACAAGCTCCTACGAGCAGTACTTC. Amino acid sequence: CASSSTTSSYEQYF.